This T cell receptor beta chain was obtained from a study of cytomegalovirus exposure and HLA in healthy donors (dated by TCRdb to about 2017). About the full investigation: An earlier analysis of roughly 500 of the donors reported more than 250 Gb of sequence data and 117 million unique TCR beta sequences from 150 million to 200 million T cells. Around 330 gigabases of sequencing data and around 80 million unique TCR sequences made up an early release that covered under 750 HLA-typed donors. The genetic ancestry cluster associated with self-reported Caucasian donors included around 76% of the roughly 400 genotyped donors. The study was designed to test whether signatures of past pathogen exposure could be identified by cataloging public T cell receptors. The study used immunosequencing to profile the T cell repertoires of some 600 subjects and linked those repertoires to cytomegalovirus serostatus. In addition to the first cohort of around 670 subjects, a separate validation cohort of over 90 different subjects was used. The study combined high-throughput TCR immunosequencing, statistical association of individual TCRs with disease status, and machine learning to predict cytomegalovirus infection status. In a later analysis, previously published TCR beta repertoires from 666 donors were re-analyzed and high-resolution HLA genotyping was added so that TCR occurrence patterns could be studied. In the later analysis, no new phenotypic data were used to find candidate immune exposures; instead, reliance was placed on TCR beta sequences and their occurrence across donors. In an earlier analysis of 587 of the donors, high-throughput TCR beta sequencing was used to judge whether each TCR beta V gene segment behaved as functional or pseudogenic. Alongside the repertoire data, information on donor age, sex, ethnicity and CMV serostatus was compiled. In a later genetic analysis, genome-wide SNP genotypes for about three fifths of the roughly 670 donors were used, and that subset was treated as a discovery cohort. Every repertoire in the discovery cohort had been generated on one and the same sequencing platform. Class I and class II HLA loci were covered by the typing at four-digit resolution. Typing coverage varied by locus: about 629-630 donors for A, B, C, DRB1 and DQB1; approximately 500 for DQA1; around 570 for DPA1; around 450 for DPB1. Four to six DR-DQ haplotypes were handled as single units for association and clustering, since linkage in the cohort was strong. Across around 400 genotyped donors of the cohort, an average of roughly 230,000 unique TCR beta nucleotide sequences per donor were sequenced, and roughly 17% of those sequences were non-productive. The paper as a whole reports these results and caveats: Several of the top co-occurrence clusters appeared to be linked to parvovirus B19, influenza, CMV and Epstein-Barr virus, according to a later analysis. In a later analysis, TCR association rates were found to vary across HLA loci, with the most associated TCRs seen for DRB1 alleles and the fewest for HLA-C alleles. This cohort had only TCR beta chains sequenced, and the lack of alpha or paired-chain data limited which features could be detected. Some IMGT-functional V segments, including TRBV6-2 and TRBV6-3, could not be told apart with the 87-base-pair reads, so those segments were excluded. A later analysis found that HLA-associated TCR beta chains were more clonally expanded and had lower generation probabilities than equally common non-associated chains. In an earlier analysis of approximately 600 of the donors, most TCR beta V segments were observed in productive rearrangements about 87% or about 30% of the time, broadly matching IMGT annotations. When HLA alleles, especially DR and DQ, strongly co-occurred, TCR associations were difficult to assign to individual alleles. In a later analysis, some 18,000 TCR beta sequences were associated with specific HLA alleles at a false discovery rate of 0.05. The study gave a list of under 200 TCR beta chains associated with cytomegalovirus. Correlated functional status among segregating V segments might reflect linkage disequilibrium, but an unknown experimental factor could not be ruled out. Sequencing depth was assumed to be roughly uniform across donors in the presence/absence analyses, though that assumption may not hold. Across donors, most TCR sequences were observed very rarely, whereas some public TCRs were present in many individuals. A later genetic analysis associated a missense DCLRE1C variant with V-gene and J-gene trimming of TCR beta chains, and an independent cohort replicated the association. A further reported finding was that TCR beta sequences accurately predicted the HLA-A and HLA-B alleles for most subjects in the first cohort. In vitro tests confirmed that a few of the cytomegalovirus-associated TCR beta chains recognize cytomegalovirus antigens. A cluster of highly shared sequence variants was judged likely to be a technical artifact of the sequencing pipeline. In both the original and validation cohorts, the classifier was reported to diagnose cytomegalovirus status with high specificity and sensitivity. A later analysis found that most CMV-associated TCR beta chains appeared HLA-restricted, with HLA associations seemingly driven largely by CMV exposure. The authors suggested that the approach could potentially be extended to other disease states and immunological phenotypes. About 17 rarely observed V segments, including chromosome 9 orphons, were excluded from the earlier analysis of a few hundred of the donors because counts were too low. Immune exposure information for the cohort was limited to CMV serostatus. According to a later genetic analysis, donors in an Asian-associated ancestry cluster had fewer N-insertions in productive TCRs than the approximately 650-donor mean. HLA typing was unavailable for some donors at each locus, so association tests used only the typed subset.

Libraries were made using the immunoSEQ multiplex PCR assay. For the multiplex PCR, a mixture combining 60 forward primers for TCR Vbeta segments and 13 reverse primers for TCR Jbeta segments was used. The CDR3 region of rearranged TCR beta genes was amplified from genomic DNA by a multiplex PCR assay. The amplified TCR beta libraries were sequenced on the Illumina HiSeq System as 87-base-pair reads. Per the authors' processing: A later analysis tallied around 82 million unique TCR beta chains across the 700 or so repertoires, and approximately 12 million of those chains were shared by two or more donors. Raw reads were error-corrected and collapsed into unique sequences with a nearest-neighbor algorithm that merged closely related sequences to remove PCR and sequencing errors. CDR3 sequences were aligned to IMGT reference sequences to assign V, D and J gene segments. For a sequence to be retained, a match of at least six nucleotides to both a V gene segment and a J gene segment was required. A rearrangement was called productive if the CDR3 had no stop codons and remained in frame with V and J, and every other rearrangement was called non-productive. Following IMGT convention, CDR3 was defined as the stretch from the second conserved V-encoded cysteine up to the conserved J-encoded phenylalanine. The earlier analysis of some 550 of the donors excluded any sequence lacking an unambiguous match to a single V gene segment. In an earlier analysis of approximately 590 of the donors, a V segment was called functional when productive rearrangements were above 56.7%, and segregating when the standard deviation between donors exceeded 5%. A statistical classification framework was built for diagnosing cytomegalovirus status from the catalog of TCR beta chain sequences. In a later analysis, TCR nucleotide sequences were compared against IMGT/GENE-DB human TR gene sequences so that V and J genes could be assigned. Using the TCRdist pipeline, a later analysis assigned CDR3 sequences along with most-parsimonious VDJ recombination scenarios. In a later analysis, each TCR beta chain was defined by its CDR3 amino acid sequence together with its V-gene family, and reads without a unique V-gene family were excluded. A later analysis removed 450 to 600 highly shared, low-generation-probability nucleotide sequences to deal with suspected cross-contamination and a sequencing artifact. In a later analysis, a clonal expansion index for each public chain was calculated from normalized within-repertoire ranks of inferred template counts. Generation probabilities in a later analysis came from a VDJ recombination model fitted to out-of-frame rearrangements, and those results were checked against IGoR. In a later analysis, hypergeometric tests were used to score TCR-TCR, TCR-HLA and TCR-CMV co-occurrence, with a repertoire-size bias correction applied to TCR pairs. To estimate false discovery rates, a later analysis permuted the HLA or CMV assignments 20 times. In a later analysis, co-occurring TCRs were grouped with DBSCAN, and TCRdist sequence similarity was added when clustering was performed within HLA-allele-positive subsets. Repertoires with fewer than 30,000 or more than 120,000 public chains, plus five repertoires with anomalous nucleotide sharing, were excluded from co-occurrence clustering. TCRdb obtained this table from immuneACCESS and retained in-frame rearrangements with V and J assigned. These tables miss some clones; where compared with another copy, unresolved V genes account for less than half of the shortfall, and the remainder is unexplained. V and J calls and clone size are copied from that table; D and trimming were computed from the DNA. The table for this sample lists around 220,000 clones; about 74% of them were counted only once. Approximately 1.7% of the sample belongs to the ten largest clones.

In the germline V gene (reference sequence), CDR1 corresponds to SEHNR and CDR2 to FQNEAQ. CDR3 length: 15 amino acids, cysteine to phenylalanine. The read is trimmed to its CDR3 DNA, 45 bases read in frame from base 1. Deletion took 0 bases off V and 4 bases off J, with a span of 10 bases between the germline ends. On this clone: Its antigen has not been determined. Base qualities are not provided; no much larger clone lies one nucleotide away.

In total, 500 to 700 healthy bone marrow donors made up the cohort. All cohort members were sampled while nominally healthy, although unrecorded immune exposures were likely present. The donor was CMV seronegative and was included in the group of around 320 seronegative cohort members. Each donor provided a peripheral blood sample, and peripheral blood mononuclear cells were used for TCR beta sequencing. Genomic DNA was extracted from the blood cell samples with the Qiagen DNeasy Blood Extraction Kit. The sample taken for sequencing was PBMCs. The chain is encoded by TRBV7-9 joined to TRBJ1-3; TRBD1 is a weak D gene call, 6 bases matching. The sequence derives from a woman in her twenties or thirties in good health and CMV-seronegative. The CDR3 reads as follows: CASSLAGRGGNTIYF. The bases are TGTGCCAGCAGCTTAGCGGGCAGGGGAGGAAACACCATATATTTT.